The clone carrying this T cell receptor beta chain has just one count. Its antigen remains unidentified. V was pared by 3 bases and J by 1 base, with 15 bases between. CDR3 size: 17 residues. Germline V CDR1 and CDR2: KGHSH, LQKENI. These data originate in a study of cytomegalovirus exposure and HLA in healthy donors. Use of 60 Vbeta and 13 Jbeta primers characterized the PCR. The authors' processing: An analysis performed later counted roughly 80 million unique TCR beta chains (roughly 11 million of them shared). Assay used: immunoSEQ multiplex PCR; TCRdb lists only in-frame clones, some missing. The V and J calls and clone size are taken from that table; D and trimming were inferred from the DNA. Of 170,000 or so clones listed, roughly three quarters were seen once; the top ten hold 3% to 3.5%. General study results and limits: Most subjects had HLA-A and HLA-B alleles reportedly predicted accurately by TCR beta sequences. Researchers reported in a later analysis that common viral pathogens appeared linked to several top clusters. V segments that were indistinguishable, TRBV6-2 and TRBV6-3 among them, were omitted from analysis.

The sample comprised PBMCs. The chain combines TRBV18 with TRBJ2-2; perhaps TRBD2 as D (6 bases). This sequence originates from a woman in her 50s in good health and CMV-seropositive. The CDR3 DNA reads TGTGCCAGCTCACCGGCGACCGGGACTCAGAACACCGGGGAGCTGTTTTTT. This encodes CASSPATGTQNTGELFF.